This T cell receptor beta chain originates from a study of blood T cell repertoires in COVID-19. The CDR3 has 14 amino acids. CDR1 is LGHDT, CDR2 YNNKEL, per germline (reference sequence). Deletions cut 4 bases from V and 2 bases from J, with 12 bases between. As processed by the authors: Reference gene primer amplification gave estimated nucleated cell counts. The data were produced by immunoSEQ multiplex PCR, yet TCRdb's version contains in-frame clones alone and is incomplete. V and J calls and clone size are as listed in that table; D and trimming were resolved from the DNA. This sample yields about 82,000 clones, of which approximately 78% are seen a single time; 36% belongs to the top ten.

The TCR sequence derives from a man aged 55 to 70 with COVID-19, enrolled during active disease. The sample comprised peripheral blood. The rearrangement links TRBV3-1 (or the pseudogene TRBV3-2) to TRBJ2-7; D might be TRBD1 (5 bases). The CDR3 loop reads CASSRSQGPYEQYF. CDR3 bases: TGTGCCAGCAGCCGTTCGCAGGGTCCCTACGAGCAGTACTTC.